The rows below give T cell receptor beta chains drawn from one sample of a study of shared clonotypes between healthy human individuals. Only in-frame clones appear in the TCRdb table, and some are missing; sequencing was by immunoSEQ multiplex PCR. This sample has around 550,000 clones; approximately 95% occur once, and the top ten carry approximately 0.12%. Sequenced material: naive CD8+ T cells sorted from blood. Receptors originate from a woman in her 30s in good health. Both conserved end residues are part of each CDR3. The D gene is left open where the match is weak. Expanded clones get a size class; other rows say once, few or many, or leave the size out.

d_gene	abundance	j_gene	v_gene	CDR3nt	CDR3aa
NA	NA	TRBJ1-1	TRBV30	TGTGCCTGGAGTGTAGGACCCCGAGGGACTGAAGCTTTCTTT	CAWSVGPRGTEAFF
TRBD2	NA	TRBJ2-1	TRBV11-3	TGTGCCAGCAGCTTGGAGCGGGAGGGCTACAATGAGCAGTTCTTC	CASSLEREGYNEQFF
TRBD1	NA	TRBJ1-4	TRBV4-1	TGCGCCAGCAGCCACCCCGGGACAGGGGATGAAAAACTGTTTTTT	CASSHPGTGDEKLFF
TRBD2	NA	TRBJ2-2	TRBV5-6	TGTGCCAGCAGCCCAGGACTAGCGGGAGTGTTCGGGGAGCTGTTTTTT	CASSPGLAGVFGELFF
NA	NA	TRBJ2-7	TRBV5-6	TGTGCCAGCAGTTCAGGGGAGCCCTACGAGCAGTACTTC	CASSSGEPYEQYF
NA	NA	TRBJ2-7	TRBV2	TGTGCCAGCGGGATAACTGACTACGAGCAGTACTTC	CASGITDYEQYF
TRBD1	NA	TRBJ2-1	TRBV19	TGTGCCAGTAGCCTAGACAGGGCTAGTCTGGGTAATGAGCAGTTCTTC	CASSLDRASLGNEQFF
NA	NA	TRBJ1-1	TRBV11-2	TGTGCCAGCAGCTTATTAAAGGGGATGAACACTGAAGCTTTCTTT	CASSLLKGMNTEAFF
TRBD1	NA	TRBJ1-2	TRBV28	TGTGCCAGCAGAGGGACAGCAGCTAACTATGGCTACACCTTC	CASRGTAANYGYTF
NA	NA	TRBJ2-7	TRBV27	TGTGCCAGCAGTTTAAGGCCGGGGTTCGGGCCCTCATACGAGCAGTACTTC	CASSLRPGFGPSYEQYF
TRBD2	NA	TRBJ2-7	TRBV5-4	TGTGCCAGCAGCCGCCGAGCGGGAAACTCCTACGAGCAGTACTTC	CASSRRAGNSYEQYF
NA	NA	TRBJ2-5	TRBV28	TGTGCCAGCAGTTCTGTGGCCTATCAAGAGACCCAGTACTTC	CASSSVAYQETQYF
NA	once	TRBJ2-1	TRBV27	TGTGCCAGCAGTTCCCTAGGGCCCTCCAATGAGCAGTTCTTC	CASSSLGPSNEQFF
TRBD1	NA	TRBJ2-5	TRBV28	TGTGCCAGCAGTCCACGACAGGGCCCGCAAGAGACCCAGTACTTC	CASSPRQGPQETQYF
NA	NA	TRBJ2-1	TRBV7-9	TGTGCCAGCAGCTTAGCACTGCCTAATGAGCAGTTCTTC	CASSLALPNEQFF
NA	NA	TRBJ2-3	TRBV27	TGTGCCAGCAGTGTGGGCACAGATACGCAGTATTTT	CASSVGTDTQYF
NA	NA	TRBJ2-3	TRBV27	TGTGCCAGCAGTTTATCGAGGGGATTTACAGATACGCAGTATTTT	CASSLSRGFTDTQYF
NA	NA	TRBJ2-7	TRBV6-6	TGTGCCAGCAGTCCCTCGACTAGGTCTTTTTCCTACGAGCAGTACTTC	CASSPSTRSFSYEQYF
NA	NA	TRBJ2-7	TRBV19	TGTGCCAGTAGTATGTATCGGCAGAGCTCCTACGAGCAGTACTTC	CASSMYRQSSYEQYF
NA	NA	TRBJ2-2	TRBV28	TGTGCCAGCAGTCCCGCCGGGGAGCTGTTTTTT	CASSPAGELFF
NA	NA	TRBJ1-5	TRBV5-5	TGTGCCAGCAGCTTGACTGCAGGGTCGAATCAGCCCCAGCATTTT	CASSLTAGSNQPQHF
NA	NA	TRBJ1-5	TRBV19	TGTGCCAGTAGTTCGGGACCGATGGATGACAATCAGCCCCAGCATTTT	CASSSGPMDDNQPQHF
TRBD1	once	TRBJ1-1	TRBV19	TGTGCCAGTAGTACCCCCATGACAGGGTGGAACACTGAAGCTTTCTTT	CASSTPMTGWNTEAFF
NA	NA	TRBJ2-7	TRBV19	TGTGCCAGTAGTACCTTCGAGGGGAGGTACGAGCAGTACTTC	CASSTFEGRYEQYF
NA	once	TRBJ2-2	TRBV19	TGTGCCAGTAGTATCTCAAAGAACACCGGGGAGCTGTTTTTT	CASSISKNTGELFF